The 2 T cell receptor beta chains presented below share a single source sample, sequenced in a study of vaccination effects on CD4 cells after COVID-19. Method: immunoSEQ multiplex PCR; TCRdb's copy keeps in-frame clones and lacks some. This table holds fewer than 80,000 clones, over 70% found once. Within the ViraFEST assay, antigen-specific CD4+ T cells underwent expansion with viral peptide pools prior to sequencing. Once cultured for approximately ten days, the cells underwent separation to obtain CD4+ T cells. The cohort was immunized with two doses of either the BNT162b2 or mRNA-1273 vaccine. Their antigens are not known. Specimen: CD4+ T cells from PBMCs cultured with HCoV-229E spike peptides, collected after COVID-19 vaccination. These receptors were taken from a human donor who received a COVID-19 vaccine.

This clone was recorded once. J is TRBJ2-1 and V is TRBV19; 10 bases map to TRBD2. Trimming cost V 4 bases and J 4 bases; bases outside gene matches: 4. This CDR3 spans 15 amino acids. In germline, CDR1 is LNHDA, CDR2 SQIVND (reference sequence). CDR3 nucleotides: TGTGCCAGTAGTAGAACTAGCGGGGCATACAATGAGCAGTTCTTC. Its protein product is CASSRTSGAYNEQFF.

The CDR3 spells CSVEGGQGANTEAFF. Here the CDR3 DNA reads TGCAGCGTTGAAGGAGGACAGGGGGCAAACACTGAAGCTTTCTTT. This chain joins TRBV29-1 and TRBJ1-1; TRBD1 aligns across 11 bases. Germline-derived CDR1 and CDR2 are SQVTM and ANQGSEA. The J segment lost 2 bases and the V segment lost 1 base, leaving 3 bases of the junction unmatched. This CDR3 has 15 residues.